This TCR beta chain came from a study of cytomegalovirus exposure and HLA in healthy donors. For this clone: No antigen is known for it.

The PCR was carried out with 60 Vbeta primers and 13 Jbeta primers. Only in-frame clones appear in the TCRdb table, and some are missing; sequencing was by immunoSEQ multiplex PCR. Counted here are roughly 120,000 clones, 81% occurring once; the ten biggest clones make up about 3.9%. Study outcomes and limitations: As a later analysis showed, a missense DCLRE1C variant was linked to trimming of TCR beta V- and J-genes. It was taken for granted in presence/absence analyses that sequencing depth across donors was roughly uniform.

Sequencing input: PBMCs. This receptor was obtained from a young woman in good health and CMV-seronegative.

The chain's CDR3 is CASSFASRPDTQYF. DNA for the CDR3: TGTGCCAGCAGTTTCGCCAGTCGCCCAGATACGCAGTATTTT. The chain is built from TRBV28 and TRBJ2-3; D is unclear. The V end was cut by 3 bases, the J end by 4 bases, with 11 bases between. The V gene's germline CDR1 is MDHEN and CDR2 SYDVKM. This CDR3 comprises 14 residues.